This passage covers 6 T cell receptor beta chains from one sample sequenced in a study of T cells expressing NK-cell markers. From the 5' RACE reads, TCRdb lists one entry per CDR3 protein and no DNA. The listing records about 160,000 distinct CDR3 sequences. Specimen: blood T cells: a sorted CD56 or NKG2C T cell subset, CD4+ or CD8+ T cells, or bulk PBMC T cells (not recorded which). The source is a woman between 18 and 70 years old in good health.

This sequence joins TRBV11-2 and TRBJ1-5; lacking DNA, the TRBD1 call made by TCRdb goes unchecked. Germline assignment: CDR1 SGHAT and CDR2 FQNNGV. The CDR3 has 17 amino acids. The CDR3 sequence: CASSLRAGVDSNQPQHF. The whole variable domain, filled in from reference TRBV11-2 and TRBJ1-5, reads EAGVAQSPRYKIIEKRQSVAFWCNPISGHATLYWYQQILGQGPKLLIQFQNNGVVDDSQLPKDRFSAERLKGVDSTLKIQPAKLEDSAVYLCASSLRAGVDSNQPQHFGDGTRLSIL.

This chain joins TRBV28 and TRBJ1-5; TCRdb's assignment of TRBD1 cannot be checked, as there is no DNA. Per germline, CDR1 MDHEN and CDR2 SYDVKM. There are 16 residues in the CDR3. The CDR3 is CASTSLGTGARQPQHF.

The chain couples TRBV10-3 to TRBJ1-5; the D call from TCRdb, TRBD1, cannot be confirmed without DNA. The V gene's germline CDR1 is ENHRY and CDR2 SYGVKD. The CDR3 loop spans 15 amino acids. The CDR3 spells CAISPQGGANQPQHF.

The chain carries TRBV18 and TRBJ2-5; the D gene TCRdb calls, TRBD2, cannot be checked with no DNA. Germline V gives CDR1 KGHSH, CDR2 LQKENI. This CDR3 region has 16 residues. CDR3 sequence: CASSQIGTALGETQYF.

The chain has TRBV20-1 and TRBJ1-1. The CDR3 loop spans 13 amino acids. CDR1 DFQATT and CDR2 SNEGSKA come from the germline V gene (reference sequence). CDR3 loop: CSAKDWLGTEAFF.

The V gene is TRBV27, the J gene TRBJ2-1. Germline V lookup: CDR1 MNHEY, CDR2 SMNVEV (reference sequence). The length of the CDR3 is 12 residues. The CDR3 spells CASGTPYNERFF.